Described below is a single T cell receptor beta chain sequence and its context. Here immunoSEQ multiplex PCR was the method, and the copy in TCRdb shows in-frame clones only, minus some. The sample contains around 56,000 clones, roughly nine tenths of which appear only once. This record belongs to a study of T cell changes during pregnancy in multiple sclerosis. This receptor was taken from a female donor with multiple sclerosis, enrolled in a pregnancy study. The sample consisted of CD4+ T cells from peripheral blood mononuclear cells, taken in the first trimester of pregnancy.

The CDR3 nucleotides read TGTGCCAGCAGTTTAGCGGGGACCTCCTACGAGCAGTACTTC. It translates to CASSLAGTSYEQYF. J is TRBJ2-7 and V is TRBV28; the D gene is possibly TRBD2 (6 bases). This CDR3 spans 14 amino acids. Germline assignment: CDR1 MDHEN and CDR2 SYDVKM. The V end lost 2 bases, the J end lost 0 bases, and 8 bases lay between the germline ends. Looking up the rest from reference TRBV28 and TRBJ2-7 gives the full variable domain: DVKVTQSSRYLVKRTGEKVFLECVQDMDHENMFWYRQDPGLGLRLIYFSYDVKMKEKGDIPEGYSVSREKKERFSLILESASTNQTSMYLCASSLAGTSYEQYFGPGTRLTVT.